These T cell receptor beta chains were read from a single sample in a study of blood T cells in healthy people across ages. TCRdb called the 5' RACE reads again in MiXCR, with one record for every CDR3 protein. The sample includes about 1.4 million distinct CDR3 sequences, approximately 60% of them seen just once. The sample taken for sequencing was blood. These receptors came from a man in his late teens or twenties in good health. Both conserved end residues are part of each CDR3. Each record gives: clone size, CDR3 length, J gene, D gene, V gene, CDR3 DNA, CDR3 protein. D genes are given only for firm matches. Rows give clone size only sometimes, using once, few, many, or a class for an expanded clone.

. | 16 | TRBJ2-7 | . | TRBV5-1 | TGCGCCAGCAGCTTGAGAAAGGAAGCCGGTTCCTACGAGCAGTACTTC | CASSLRKEAGSYEQYF
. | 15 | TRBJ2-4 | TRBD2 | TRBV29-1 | TGCAGCGCCATAGCGGCGGGAGGGGGCAAAAACATTCAGTACTTC | CSAIAAGGGKNIQYF
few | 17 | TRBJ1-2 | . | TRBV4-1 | TGCGCCAGCAGACAAGCATTGGCAGGAACATATAACTATGGCTACACCTTC | CASRQALAGTYNYGYTF
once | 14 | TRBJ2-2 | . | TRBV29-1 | TGCAGCGTTGATACGGGGGCTGGGGCCGGGGAGCTGTTTTTT | CSVDTGAGAGELFF
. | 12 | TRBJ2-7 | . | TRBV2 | TGTGCCAGCAGTCACAGCTACTACGAGCAGTACTTC | CASSHSYYEQYF
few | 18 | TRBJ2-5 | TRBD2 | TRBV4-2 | TGTGCCAGCAGCCAGGTCCTGGGACTAGCGGGGGCTGAAGAGACCCAGTACTTC | CASSQVLGLAGAEETQYF
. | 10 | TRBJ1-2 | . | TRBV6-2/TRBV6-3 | TGTGCCAGCAGGAGGGATGGCTACACCTTC | CASRRDGYTF
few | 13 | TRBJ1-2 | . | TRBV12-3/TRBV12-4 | TGTGCCAGCAGATCACAGCCCGGCTATGGCTACACCTTC | CASRSQPGYGYTF
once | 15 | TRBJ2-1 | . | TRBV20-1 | TGCAGTGCTGGGGAACAGGGTTTTGGGTCCATAGAGCAGTTCTTC | CSAGEQGFGSIEQFF
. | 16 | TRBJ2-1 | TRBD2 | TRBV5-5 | TGTGCCAGCGTGAGGCCGGGACTAGCGCAAAACAATGAGCAGTTCTTC | CASVRPGLAQNNEQFF
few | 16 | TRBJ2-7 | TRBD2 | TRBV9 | TGTGCCAGCAGCGTAGGGACTAGCGGGAGGTCTTACGAGCAGTACTTC | CASSVGTSGRSYEQYF
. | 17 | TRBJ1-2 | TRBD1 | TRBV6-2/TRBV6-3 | TGTGCCAGCAGTTACTCGACGCGGGGACAGCCTAACTATGGCTACACCTTC | CASSYSTRGQPNYGYTF
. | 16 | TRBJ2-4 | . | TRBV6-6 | TGTGCCAGCAGGACCTCGGTCGAGGGATCCAAAAACATTCAGTACTTC | CASRTSVEGSKNIQYF
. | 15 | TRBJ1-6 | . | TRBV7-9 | TGTGCCAGCAGCTTAGAGCAGGGGACTAATTCACCCCTCCACTTT | CASSLEQGTNSPLHF
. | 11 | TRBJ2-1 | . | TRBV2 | TGTGCCAGCAGTGAAATGGAGACCCAGTTCTTC | CASSEMETQFF